The next 27 T cell receptor beta chains were all read from a single sample in a study of blood T cell repertoires in COVID-19. Data came from immunoSEQ multiplex PCR; TCRdb stores just in-frame clones and leaves some out. The sample includes approximately 480,000 clones, roughly nine tenths of them seen just once. The sample comprised peripheral blood. The receptors here all came from a man aged 18 to 29 with COVID-19, enrolled during active disease.

V gene TRBV7-7 combines with J gene TRBJ2-5; D might be TRBD1 (6 bases). This CDR3 comprises 13 residues. V was trimmed by 3 bases and J by 2 bases, leaving 7 bases between them. CDR1 is SSHAT and CDR2 is FNYEAQ in the germline V gene (reference sequence). The CDR3 nucleotides are TGTGCCAGCAGCTTGGGACAACAAGAGACCCAGTACTTC. Its translation is CASSLGQQETQYF.

CDR3 nucleotides: TGTGCCAGCAGCCAAACTGGAAACACCATATATTTT. Amino acid sequence: CASSQTGNTIYF. This chain uses TRBV11-2 with TRBJ1-3, with no clear D. V lost 5 bases to trimming and J lost 2 bases, with 4 bases between them. Looked up from germline, CDR1 is SGHAT and CDR2 is FQNNGV. The CDR3 is made up of 12 amino acids.

The chain joins TRBV6-5 to TRBJ2-1; 8 positions agree with TRBD1. The CDR3 consists of 14 residues. J gave up 4 bases and V 4 bases, and 3 bases lay outside the gene matches. Germline V gene data show CDR1 as MNHEY and CDR2 as SVGAGI. CDR3 amino acids: CASSWTGSYNEQFF. The CDR3, as DNA: TGTGCCAGCAGTTGGACAGGGTCTTACAATGAGCAGTTCTTC.

The chain links TRBV2 to TRBJ2-7; 14 bases align to TRBD2. Germline V gives CDR1 SNHLY, CDR2 FYNNEI. The J segment lost 3 bases and the V segment lost 9 bases, leaving 7 bases of the junction unmatched. The CDR3 spans 15 residues. The CDR3 region is CARGTSGRSSYEQYF. The CDR3, as DNA: TGTGCCAGGGGGACTAGCGGGAGATCAAGCTACGAGCAGTACTTC.

The chain employs TRBV5-1 and TRBJ2-1; 12 nucleotides agree with TRBD2. From germline, CDR1 is SGHRS and CDR2 YFSETQ. CDR3 size: 15 residues. J gave up 9 bases and V 3 bases, and 7 bases lay outside the gene matches. CDR3 residues: CASSSRTSGDSEQFF. The DNA for the CDR3 is TGCGCCAGCAGCTCTCGGACTAGCGGGGACAGTGAGCAGTTCTTC.

The chain uses TRBV2 and TRBJ2-7; D not certain. Trimming pared 1 base from V and 2 bases from J, leaving 12 bases between. CDR3 length: 15 residues. Germline CDR1 SNHLY, CDR2 FYNNEI. This CDR3 is CASSEDVAVTYEQYF. The CDR3 DNA reads TGTGCCAGCAGTGAAGATGTAGCCGTGACCTACGAGCAGTACTTC.

The CDR3 reads CASSWASGMNTGELFF. The DNA for the CDR3 is TGTGCCAGTAGTTGGGCTAGCGGGATGAACACCGGGGAGCTGTTTTTT. The chain has TRBV19 and TRBJ2-2, with TRBD2 matching 9 bases. The germline CDR1 and CDR2 sequences are LNHDA and SQIVND (reference sequence). V lost 5 bases, J lost 1 base, and 5 bases stayed unmatched. The CDR3 has 16 amino acids.

CDR3 in DNA: TGTGCCAGTAGGACATGGGGACTCAGCACAGATACGCAGTATTTT. It codes for CASRTWGLSTDTQYF. The chain joins TRBV19 to TRBJ2-3, with D maybe TRBD2 (6 bases). Trimming removed 6 bases at V and 0 bases at J, with 13 bases between. The germline V gene encodes CDR1 LNHDA and CDR2 SQIVND (reference sequence). The length of the CDR3 is 15 residues.

CDR3 in amino acids: CASSALQGAYEQYF. As DNA, the CDR3 is TGTGCCAGCAGCGCCCTACAGGGGGCTTACGAGCAGTACTTC. V and J are TRBV11-1 and TRBJ2-7; 9 nucleotides align to TRBD1. The CDR3 has 14 amino acids. The J segment lost 4 bases and the V segment lost 5 bases, leaving 6 bases of the junction unmatched. The germline CDR1 and CDR2 sequences are SGHAT and FQDESV (reference sequence).

J is TRBJ2-7 and V is TRBV6-2 or TRBV6-3, with D uncertain. The CDR3 has 11 amino acids. V lost 5 bases, J lost 6 bases, and 8 bases lay in between. Looked up from germline, CDR1 is MNHEY and CDR2 is SVGEGT. Here the CDR3 reads CASSTLIEQYF. In DNA form, the CDR3 reads TGTGCCAGCAGTACCCTAATCGAGCAGTACTTC.

V gene TRBV5-1 combines with J gene TRBJ1-6, with 7 positions matching TRBD1. V was pared by 1 base and J by 4 bases, with 8 bases of the junction left unmatched. The germline V gene has CDR1 SGHRS and CDR2 YFSETQ. This CDR3 has 17 amino acids. The chain's CDR3 is CASSLSAGTEYNSPLHF. CDR3 nucleotides: TGCGCCAGCAGCTTGAGCGCCGGGACAGAATATAATTCACCCCTCCACTTT.

This chain links TRBV6-2 or TRBV6-3 with TRBJ2-7; TRBD1 is a possible D gene (5 bases). This CDR3 spans 15 amino acids. V gave up 2 bases and J gave up 0 bases, with 11 bases separating them. Germline V gives CDR1 MNHEY, CDR2 SVGEGT. CDR3 protein: CASSYQGAASYEQYF. CDR3 nucleotides: TGTGCCAGCAGTTACCAGGGCGCAGCCTCCTACGAGCAGTACTTC.

The chain combines TRBV4-1 with TRBJ2-1; 11 bases match TRBD2. The CDR3 is 16 amino acids. The trim removed 10 bases at V and 0 bases at J, leaving 8 bases unmatched. CDR1 MGHRA and CDR2 YSYEKL come from the germline V gene. The CDR3 coding sequence is TGCGCCACCTCCTCTAGCGGGAGGAGCTCCTACAATGAGCAGTTCTTC. Protein product: CATSSSGRSSYNEQFF.

The rearrangement links TRBV13 to TRBJ2-2; TRBD2 aligns across 7 bases. This CDR3 region has 19 residues. Germline V CDR1 and CDR2: PRHDT, FYEKMQ (reference sequence). The V gene end was trimmed by 1 base and the J gene end by 5 bases; junction bases not matched to a gene: 16. CDR3 bases: TGTGCCAGCAGCTTAGCATGGGGAAACTTCAGCGGGGTTACCGGGGAGCTGTTTTTT. It specifies CASSLAWGNFSGVTGELFF.

The gene calls are TRBV13 and TRBJ2-1; D is undetermined. Germline lookup yields CDR1 PRHDT and CDR2 FYEKMQ (reference sequence). V was shortened by 3 bases and J by 5 bases, with 5 bases between the two germline ends. The CDR3 has 12 residues. The CDR3 is CASSFTNNEQFF. CDR3 coding DNA: TGTGCCAGCAGCTTCACAAACAATGAGCAGTTCTTC.

The gene calls are TRBV6-6 and TRBJ1-5, with D possibly TRBD1 on 5 matching bases. The CDR3 spans 15 residues. Trimming took 3 bases from V and 5 from J, leaving 14 bases between them. Germline CDR1 and CDR2: MNHNY and SVGAGI (reference sequence). In DNA, the CDR3 is TGTGCCAGCAGTTATGGGGAGGGGAGGGATCAGCCCCAGCATTTT. Its translation: CASSYGEGRDQPQHF.

This rearrangement joins TRBV27 to TRBJ2-2, with D possibly TRBD1 on 5 matching bases. CDR1 and CDR2 (germline): MNHEY, SMNVEV (reference sequence). Trimming shortened V by 5 bases and J by 8 bases, and 9 bases separated the two germline ends. This CDR3 is 12 amino acids long. Here the CDR3 reads CASSPTGGELFF. For the CDR3, the DNA is TGTGCCAGCAGTCCCACAGGAGGGGAGCTGTTTTTT.

The chain carries TRBV11-2 and TRBJ2-2; TRBD2 aligns across 7 bases. Germline CDR1 SGHAT, CDR2 FQNNGV. The CDR3 sequence is 16 residues long. V was clipped by 5 bases and J by 5 bases; unmatched bases: 11. CDR3 sequence reads: CASSDRDYEQTGELFF. The CDR3 DNA reads TGTGCCAGCAGCGACCGGGACTACGAACAGACCGGGGAGCTGTTTTTT.

About this clone itself: A much larger clone differs from this one at a single base, so this may be a read error. V and J are TRBV3-1 (or the pseudogene TRBV3-2) and TRBJ2-2; 8 bases are shared with TRBD1. Germline V gene sequence: CDR1 LGHDT, CDR2 YNNKEL (reference sequence). The CDR3 consists of 15 residues. The trim removed 4 bases at V and 0 bases at J, leaving 1 base unmatched. DNA for the CDR3: TGTGCCAGCAGCCCAGGGGGCGCGAACACCGGGGAGCTGTTTTTT. The encoded protein is CASSPGGANTGELFF.

The chain links TRBV5-1 to TRBJ1-1, with TRBD1 matching over 8 bases. J lost 5 bases, V lost 5 bases, and 8 bases had no gene match. Germline V gene lookup returns CDR1 SGHRS and CDR2 YFSETQ. CDR3 length: 14 residues. This CDR3 is CASRYDRGRTEAFF. The DNA of the CDR3 is TGCGCCAGCAGGTACGACAGGGGAAGGACTGAAGCTTTCTTT.

This sequence joins TRBV4-1 and TRBJ2-1; 7 bases agree with TRBD2. V lost 8 bases to trimming and J lost 9 bases; unmatched junction nucleotides: 13. The CDR3 has 14 residues. Germline V lookup: CDR1 MGHRA, CDR2 YSYEKL. CDR3 nucleotides: TGCGCCAGCGCGAGCTTAGGGGCTAGCGGTGAGCAGTTCTTC. Translated: CASASLGASGEQFF.

The rearrangement uses TRBV11-2 and TRBJ2-5, with a possible D match to TRBD2 (6 bases). The V end was cut by 0 bases, the J end by 5 bases, with 7 bases between. Looked up from germline, CDR1 is SGHAT and CDR2 is FQNNGV. The CDR3 loop spans 13 amino acids. As DNA, the CDR3 is TGTGCCAGCAGCTTAGATGGAGGGGAGACCCAGTACTTC. Its protein product is CASSLDGGETQYF.

This clone occurred once. The rearrangement joins TRBV11-2 to TRBJ2-7, with TRBD2 identical over 12 bases. There are 16 residues in the CDR3. Losses at the gene ends were 5 bases for V and 0 bases for J; bases not matched to a gene: 5. Germline V gene sequence: CDR1 SGHAT, CDR2 FQNNGV. The DNA for the CDR3 is TGTGCCAGCAGCCCTAGACTAGCGGGGGACTCCTACGAGCAGTACTTC. It is translated as CASSPRLAGDSYEQYF. The full variable domain, its missing parts supplied by reference TRBV11-2 and TRBJ2-7, is EAGVAQSPRYKIIEKRQSVAFWCNPISGHATLYWYQQILGQGPKLLIQFQNNGVVDDSQLPKDRFSAERLKGVDSTLKIQPAKLEDSAVYLCASSPRLAGDSYEQYFGPGTRLTVT.

The chain carries TRBV6-2 or TRBV6-3 and TRBJ2-7, with 10 bases fitting TRBD2. Germline V gene sequence: CDR1 MNHEY, CDR2 SVGEGT. V was clipped by 0 bases and J by 3 bases; unmatched bases: 8. The CDR3 totals 17 residues. CDR3 in DNA: TGTGCCAGCAGTTACTCCCCCTCCGGGACTAGCGACTACGAGCAGTACTTC. Residues: CASSYSPSGTSDYEQYF.

The chain recombines TRBV7-9 with TRBJ2-7, with D possibly TRBD1 on 6 matching bases. The CDR3 has 14 amino acids. Per the germline V gene, CDR1 is SEHNR and CDR2 is FQNEAQ (reference sequence). V shed 5 bases and J shed 0 bases, with 11 bases lying between them. The CDR3 DNA is TGTGCCAGCAGCCCTACACAGGGCTCCTACGAGCAGTACTTC. Protein product: CASSPTQGSYEQYF.

V gene TRBV9 combines with J gene TRBJ2-1; possible D gene TRBD1, 5 bases. Germline CDR1 reads SGDLS; CDR2 reads YYNGEE. CDR3 length: 15 residues. Deletions cut 4 bases from V and 5 bases from J, with 16 bases between. The CDR3 is CASSPRLGQNNEQFF. The CDR3 DNA sequence: TGTGCCAGCAGCCCTCGTCTCGGACAAAACAATGAGCAGTTCTTC. Complete variable domain (other parts from reference TRBV9 and TRBJ2-1): DSGVTQTPKHLITATGQRVTLRCSPRSGDLSVYWYQQSLDQGLQFLIQYYNGEERAKGNILERFSAQQFPDLHSELNLSSLELGDSALYFCASSPRLGQNNEQFFGPGTRLTVL.

The chain carries TRBV3-1 (or the pseudogene TRBV3-2) and TRBJ2-1, with TRBD2 matching 8 bases. From germline, CDR1 is LGHDT and CDR2 YNNKEL (reference sequence). V dropped 5 bases and J dropped 4; count of bases not matched to a gene: 10. This CDR3 is 16 amino acids long. Here the CDR3 reads CASSVKGLAGYNEQFF. CDR3 in DNA: TGTGCCAGCAGCGTTAAAGGCCTAGCGGGTTACAATGAGCAGTTCTTC.